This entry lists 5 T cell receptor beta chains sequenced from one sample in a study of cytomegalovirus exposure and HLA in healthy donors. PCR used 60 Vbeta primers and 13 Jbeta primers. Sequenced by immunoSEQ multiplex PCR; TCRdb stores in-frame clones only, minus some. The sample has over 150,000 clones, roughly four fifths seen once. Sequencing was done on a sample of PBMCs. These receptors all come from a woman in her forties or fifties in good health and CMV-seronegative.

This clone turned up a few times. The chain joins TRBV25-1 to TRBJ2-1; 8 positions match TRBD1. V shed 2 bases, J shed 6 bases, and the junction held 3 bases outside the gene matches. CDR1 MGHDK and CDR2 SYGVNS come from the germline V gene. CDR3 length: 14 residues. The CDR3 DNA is TGTGCCAGCAGTGAACGACAGGGGACCAATGAGCAGTTCTTC. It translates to CASSERQGTNEQFF.

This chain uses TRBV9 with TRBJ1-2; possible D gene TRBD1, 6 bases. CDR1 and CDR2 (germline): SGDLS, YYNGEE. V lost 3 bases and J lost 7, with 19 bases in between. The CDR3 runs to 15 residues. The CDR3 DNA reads TGTGCCAGCAGCGACCTCCTCGGGGGGGCCAGTGGCTACACCTTC. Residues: CASSDLLGGASGYTF.

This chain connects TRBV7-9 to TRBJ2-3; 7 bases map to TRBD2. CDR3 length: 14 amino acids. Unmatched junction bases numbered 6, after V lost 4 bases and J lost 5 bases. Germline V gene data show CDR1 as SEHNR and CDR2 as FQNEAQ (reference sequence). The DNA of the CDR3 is TGTGCCAGCAGCTCCTCTAGCGGCAGAGATACGCAGTATTTT. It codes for CASSSSSGRDTQYF.

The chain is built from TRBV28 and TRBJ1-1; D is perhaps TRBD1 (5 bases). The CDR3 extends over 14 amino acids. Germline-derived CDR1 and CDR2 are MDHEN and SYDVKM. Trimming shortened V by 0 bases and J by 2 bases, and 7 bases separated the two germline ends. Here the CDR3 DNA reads TGTGCCAGCAGTTTATGGGGGGGAAACACTGAAGCTTTCTTT. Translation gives CASSLWGGNTEAFF.

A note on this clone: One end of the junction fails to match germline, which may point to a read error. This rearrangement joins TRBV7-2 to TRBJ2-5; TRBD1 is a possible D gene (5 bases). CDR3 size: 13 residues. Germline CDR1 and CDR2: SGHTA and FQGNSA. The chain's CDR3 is CASSPKRADNPDF. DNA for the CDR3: TGTGCCAGCAGCCCTAAACGGGCGGACAACCCAGACTTC.